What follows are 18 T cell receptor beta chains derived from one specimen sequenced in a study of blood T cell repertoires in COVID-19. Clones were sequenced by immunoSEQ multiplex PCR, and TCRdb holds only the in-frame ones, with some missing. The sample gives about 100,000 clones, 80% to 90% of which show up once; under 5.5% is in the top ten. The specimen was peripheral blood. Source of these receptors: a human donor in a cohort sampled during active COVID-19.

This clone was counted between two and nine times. CDR3 region: CASSSQGFEQYF. DNA of the CDR3: TGTGCCAGCAGCTCACAGGGTTTCGAGCAGTACTTC. This chain links TRBV7-2 with TRBJ2-7; D is perhaps TRBD1 (6 bases). V was clipped by 4 bases and J by 6 bases, with 10 bases between them. The length of the CDR3 is 12 residues. Germline-derived CDR1 and CDR2 are SGHTA and FQGNSA.

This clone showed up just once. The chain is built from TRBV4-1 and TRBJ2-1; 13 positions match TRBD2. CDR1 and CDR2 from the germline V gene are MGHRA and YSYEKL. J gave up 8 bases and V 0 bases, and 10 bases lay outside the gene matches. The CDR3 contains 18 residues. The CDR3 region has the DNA TGCGCCAGCAGCCAAGAGGGTCCCGGGACTAGCGGGATTGATGAGCAGTTCTTC. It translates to CASSQEGPGTSGIDEQFF.

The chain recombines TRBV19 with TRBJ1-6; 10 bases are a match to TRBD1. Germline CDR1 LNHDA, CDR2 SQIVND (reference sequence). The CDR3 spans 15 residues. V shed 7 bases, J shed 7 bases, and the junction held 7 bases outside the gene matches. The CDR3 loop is CASTPGTGENSPLHF. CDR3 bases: TGTGCCAGTACCCCCGGGACAGGGGAGAATTCACCCCTCCACTTT. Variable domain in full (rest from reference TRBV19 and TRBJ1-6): DGGITQSPKYLFRKEGQNVTLSCEQNLNHDAMYWYRQDPGQGLRLIYYSQIVNDFQKGDIAEGYSVSREKKESFPLTVTSAQKNPTAFYLCASTPGTGENSPLHFGNGTRLTVT.

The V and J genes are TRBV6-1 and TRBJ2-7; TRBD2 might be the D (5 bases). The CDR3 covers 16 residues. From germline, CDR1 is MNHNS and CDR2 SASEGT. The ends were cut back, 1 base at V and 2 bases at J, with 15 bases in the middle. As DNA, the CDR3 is TGTGCCAGCAGTGAAGGGATTGGAGGTATGCCCTACGAGCAGTACTTC. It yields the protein CASSEGIGGMPYEQYF.

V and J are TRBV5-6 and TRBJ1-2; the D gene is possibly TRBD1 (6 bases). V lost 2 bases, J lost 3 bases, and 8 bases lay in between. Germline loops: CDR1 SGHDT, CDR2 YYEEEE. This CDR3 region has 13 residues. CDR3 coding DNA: TGTGCCAGCAGCTTCGGGACATACTATGGCTACACCTTC. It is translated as CASSFGTYYGYTF.

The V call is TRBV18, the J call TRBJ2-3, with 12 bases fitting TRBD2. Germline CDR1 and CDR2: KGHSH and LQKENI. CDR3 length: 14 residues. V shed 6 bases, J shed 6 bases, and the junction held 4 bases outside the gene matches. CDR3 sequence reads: CASSRTSGTDTQYF. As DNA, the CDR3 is TGTGCCAGCTCCAGGACTAGCGGGACCGATACGCAGTATTTT.

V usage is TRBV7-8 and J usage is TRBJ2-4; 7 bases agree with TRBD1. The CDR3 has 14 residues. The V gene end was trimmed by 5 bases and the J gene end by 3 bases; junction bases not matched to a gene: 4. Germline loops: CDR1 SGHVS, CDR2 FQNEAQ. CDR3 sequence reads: CASSPRDSKNIQYF. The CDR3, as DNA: TGTGCCAGCAGCCCGAGGGACAGCAAAAACATTCAGTACTTC.

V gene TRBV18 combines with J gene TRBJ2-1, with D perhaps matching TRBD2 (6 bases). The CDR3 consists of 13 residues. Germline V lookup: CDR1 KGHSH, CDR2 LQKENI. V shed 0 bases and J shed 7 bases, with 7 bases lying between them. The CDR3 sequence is CASSPPAGNEQFF. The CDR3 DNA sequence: TGTGCCAGCTCACCACCTGCGGGAAATGAGCAGTTCTTC.

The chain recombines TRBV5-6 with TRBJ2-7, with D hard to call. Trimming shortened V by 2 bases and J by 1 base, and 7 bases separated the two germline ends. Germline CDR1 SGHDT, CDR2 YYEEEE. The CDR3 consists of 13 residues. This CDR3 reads CASSFPASYEQYF. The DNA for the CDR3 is TGTGCCAGCAGCTTTCCCGCGTCCTACGAGCAGTACTTC. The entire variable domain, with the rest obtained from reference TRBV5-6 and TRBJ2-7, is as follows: DAGVTQSPTHLIKTRGQQVTLRCSPKSGHDTVSWYQQALGQGPQFIFQYYEEEERQRGNFPDRFSGHQFPNYSSELNVNALLLGDSALYLCASSFPASYEQYFGPGTRLTVT.

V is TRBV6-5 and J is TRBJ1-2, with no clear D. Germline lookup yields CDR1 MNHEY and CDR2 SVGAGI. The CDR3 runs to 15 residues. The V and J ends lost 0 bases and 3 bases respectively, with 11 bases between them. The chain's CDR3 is CASSYSTRGYYGYTF. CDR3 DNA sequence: TGTGCCAGCAGTTACTCGACGAGAGGGTACTATGGCTACACCTTC.

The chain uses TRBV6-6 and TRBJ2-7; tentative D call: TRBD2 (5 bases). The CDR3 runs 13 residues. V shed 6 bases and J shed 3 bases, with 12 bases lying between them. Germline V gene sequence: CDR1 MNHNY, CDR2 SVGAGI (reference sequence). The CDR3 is CASSPRGGYEQYF. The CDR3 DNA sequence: TGTGCCAGCAGCCCCCGGGGTGGCTACGAGCAGTACTTC.

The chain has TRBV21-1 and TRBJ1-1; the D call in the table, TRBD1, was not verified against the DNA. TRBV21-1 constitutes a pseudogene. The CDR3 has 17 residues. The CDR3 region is CASSLRQVRWGHTEAFF. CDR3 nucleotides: TGTGCCAGCAGCCTACGACAGGTGAGGTGGGGTCACACTGAAGCTTTCTTT.

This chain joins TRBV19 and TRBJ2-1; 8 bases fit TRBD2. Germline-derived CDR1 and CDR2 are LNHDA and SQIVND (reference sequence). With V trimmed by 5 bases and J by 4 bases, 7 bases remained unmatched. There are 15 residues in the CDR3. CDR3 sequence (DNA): TGTGCCAGTAGTCCTCAGACTAGCGCGTACAATGAGCAGTTCTTC. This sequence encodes CASSPQTSAYNEQFF.

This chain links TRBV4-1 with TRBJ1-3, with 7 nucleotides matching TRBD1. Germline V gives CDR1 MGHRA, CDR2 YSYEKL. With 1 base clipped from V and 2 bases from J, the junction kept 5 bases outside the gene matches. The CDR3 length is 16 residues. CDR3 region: CASSQVKGQTGNTIYF. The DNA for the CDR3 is TGCGCCAGCAGCCAAGTCAAGGGACAGACTGGAAACACCATATATTTT.

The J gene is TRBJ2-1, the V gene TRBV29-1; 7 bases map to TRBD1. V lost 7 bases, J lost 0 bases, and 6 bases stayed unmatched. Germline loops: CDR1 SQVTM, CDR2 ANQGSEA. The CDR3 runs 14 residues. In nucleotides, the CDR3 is TGCAGCGAAAGACAGGGAAGCTCCTACAATGAGCAGTTCTTC. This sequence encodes CSERQGSSYNEQFF.

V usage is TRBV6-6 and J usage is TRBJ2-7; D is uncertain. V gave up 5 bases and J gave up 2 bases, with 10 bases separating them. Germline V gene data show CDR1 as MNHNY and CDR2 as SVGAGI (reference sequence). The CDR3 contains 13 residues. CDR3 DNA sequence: TGTGCCAGCAGTCACGACTGGGCCTACGAGCAGTACTTC. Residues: CASSHDWAYEQYF.

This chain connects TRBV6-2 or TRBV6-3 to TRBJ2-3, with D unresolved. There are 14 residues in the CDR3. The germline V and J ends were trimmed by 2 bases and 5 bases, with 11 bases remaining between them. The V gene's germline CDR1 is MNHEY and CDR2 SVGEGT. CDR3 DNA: TGTGCCAGCAGTTACGGTGGTGGCCAAGATACGCAGTATTTT. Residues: CASSYGGGQDTQYF.

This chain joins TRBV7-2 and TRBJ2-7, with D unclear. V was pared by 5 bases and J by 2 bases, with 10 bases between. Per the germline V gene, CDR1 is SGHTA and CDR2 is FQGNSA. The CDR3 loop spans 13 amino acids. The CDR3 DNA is TGTGCCAGCAGCCCACTTCCTCCCTACGAGCAGTACTTC. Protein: CASSPLPPYEQYF.